Below are 26 T cell receptor beta chains sequenced from a single sample in a study of spatial heterogeneity in lung cancer. As to time point: sample taken at primary tumor resection. Tumor, nontumor lung or frozen PBMC supplied whole RNA that was sequenced unsorted. One entry per CDR3 protein results from TCRdb running MiXCR on the 5' RACE reads. This table holds about 92,000 distinct CDR3 sequences, about an eighth found once. Source: PBMCs, taken at surgery. These receptor sequences come from a male donor with early-stage non-small cell lung cancer.

The chain recombines TRBV9 with TRBJ2-7, with 11 bases identical to TRBD2. This CDR3 has 15 residues. Germline V lookup: CDR1 SGDLS, CDR2 YYNGEE. Germline trimming cut 2 bases from V and 5 bases from J; bases unmatched to any gene: 6. CDR3 protein: CASSVTSGGQNEQYF. The CDR3 bases are TGTGCCAGCAGCGTCACTAGCGGGGGTCAGAACGAGCAGTACTTC.

V is TRBV27 and J is TRBJ2-7; 8 bases are shared with TRBD2. The CDR3 contains 15 residues. Germline V gene lookup returns CDR1 MNHEY and CDR2 SMNVEV (reference sequence). The junction had 11 bases not matched to a gene; V was cut back by 6 bases and J by 4 bases. The CDR3 loop is CASSSRAGALYEQYF. The CDR3 coding sequence is TGTGCCAGCAGCTCTAGAGCGGGGGCCTTGTACGAGCAGTACTTC.

The chain couples TRBV18 to TRBJ1-2, with 8 bases matching TRBD1. Germline V gene lookup returns CDR1 KGHSH and CDR2 LQKENI. The CDR3 consists of 14 residues. V was clipped by 6 bases and J by 6 bases; unmatched bases: 9. In nucleotides, the CDR3 is TGTGCCAGCTCGTTAAAGACAGGGGTGGATGGCTACACCTTC. Amino acid sequence: CASSLKTGVDGYTF. The whole variable domain, remainder taken from reference TRBV18 and TRBJ1-2, is NAGVMQNPRHLVRRRGQEARLRCSPMKGHSHVYWYRQLPEEGLKFMVYLQKENIIDESGMPKERFSAEFPKEGPSILRIQQVVRGDSAAYFCASSLKTGVDGYTFGSGTRLTVV.

This clonotype was observed a handful of times. The V and J genes are TRBV12-3 or TRBV12-4 and TRBJ2-7; D is perhaps TRBD1 or TRBD2 (6 bases each). The CDR3 is 14 amino acids. V dropped 3 bases and J dropped 2 bases, with 11 bases sitting between them. The CDR3 region has the DNA TGTGCCAGCAGTTTTGGGGGGCCAACCTACGAGCAGTACTTC. It translates to CASSFGGPTYEQYF.

In DNA, the CDR3 is TGCAGCGGGACCCGAGGGGGGGCGGACACTGAAGCTTTCTTT. Protein: CSGTRGGADTEAFF. The gene calls are TRBV29-1 and TRBJ1-1; tentatively, D is TRBD1 (6 bases). The CDR3 is 14 residues long. The V and J ends lost 7 bases and 3 bases respectively, with 18 bases between them. Germline values: CDR1 SQVTM, CDR2 ANQGSEA. The full variable domain, completed using reference TRBV29-1 and TRBJ1-1, is SAVISQKPSRDICQRGTSLTIQCQVDSQVTMMFWYRQQPGQSLTLIATANQGSEATYESGFVIDKFPISRPNLTFSTLTVSNMSPEDSSIYLCSGTRGGADTEAFFGQGTRLTVV.

The chain combines TRBV9 with TRBJ1-4, with D unresolved. There are 15 residues in the CDR3. The germline V gene encodes CDR1 SGDLS and CDR2 YYNGEE. V was trimmed by 0 bases and J by 5 bases, leaving 11 bases between them. The CDR3 here is CASSVGGRRNEKLFF. The CDR3 DNA reads as TGTGCCAGCAGCGTAGGCGGGAGGCGAAATGAAAAACTGTTTTTT.

This chain connects TRBV20-1 to TRBJ1-1, with D maybe TRBD1 (5 bases). The length of the CDR3 is 14 residues. Germline CDR1 DFQATT, CDR2 SNEGSKA (reference sequence). Trimming pared 8 bases from V and 0 bases from J, leaving 16 bases between. CDR3: CSRWGGRMNTEAFF. The CDR3 bases are TGCAGTCGGTGGGGGGGTCGAATGAACACTGAAGCTTTCTTT.

The J gene is TRBJ2-2, the V gene TRBV2; D could derive from TRBD1 or TRBD2 (5 bases each). V was pared by 7 bases and J by 3 bases, with 12 bases between. The CDR3 is made up of 14 amino acids. Germline V gives CDR1 SNHLY, CDR2 FYNNEI. CDR3 DNA sequence: TGTGCCAGCATGGGGGTAGGAGACACCGGGGAGCTGTTTTTT. It translates to CASMGVGDTGELFF.

This clonotype was seen more than once but under ten times. The chain links TRBV6-1 to TRBJ2-7, with D perhaps being TRBD1 or TRBD2 (6 bases each). The ends were cut back, 7 bases at V and 1 base at J, with 17 bases in the middle. The CDR3 extends over 15 amino acids. CDR1 and CDR2 from the germline V gene are MNHNS and SASEGT. Here the CDR3 reads CASITTGAASYEQYF. The CDR3 DNA is TGTGCCAGCATAACGACGGGGGCTGCGTCCTACGAGCAGTACTTC.

The sample holds many counts of this clonotype. The V call is TRBV12-3 or TRBV12-4, the J call TRBJ2-1; TRBD1 matches at 8 bases. The ends lost 5 bases at V and 4 bases at J; junction bases unmatched: 19. CDR3 length equals 19 residues. CDR3: CASSPWDRLKERAYNEQFF. Written as DNA, the CDR3 is TGTGCCAGCAGTCCCTGGGACAGGCTGAAAGAGCGGGCATACAATGAGCAGTTCTTC.

This clonotype was counted only a few times. V gene TRBV7-9 combines with J gene TRBJ1-1, with D maybe TRBD1 (6 bases). Per the germline V gene, CDR1 is SEHNR and CDR2 is FQNEAQ (reference sequence). Deletions cut 1 base from V and 8 bases from J, with 14 bases between. CDR3 length: 14 amino acids. The chain's CDR3 is CASSLEGAGAEAFF. CDR3 in DNA: TGTGCCAGCAGCTTAGAAGGGGCAGGGGCAGAAGCTTTCTTT. Filled out from reference TRBV7-9 and TRBJ1-1, the complete variable domain reads DTGVSQNPRHKITKRGQNVTFRCDPISEHNRLYWYRQTLGQGPEFLTYFQNEAQLEKSRLLSDRFSAERPKGSFSTLEIQRTEQGDSAMYLCASSLEGAGAEAFFGQGTRLTVV.

At least ten counts were recorded for this clonotype. V is TRBV6-2 or TRBV6-3 and J is TRBJ1-5, with 9 bases matching TRBD1. The junction had 11 bases not matched to a gene; V was cut back by 6 bases and J by 8 bases. Germline CDR1 is MNHEY and CDR2 is SVGEGT. The CDR3 is made up of 15 amino acids. CDR3 coding DNA: TGTGCCAGCAGGACTACAGGGGGCGAAGAAAAGCCCCAGCATTTT. This translates into CASRTTGGEEKPQHF.

In this sample, this clonotype turned up a few times. The genes are TRBV7-2 and TRBJ2-5; TRBD2 matches 11 bases. This CDR3 region has 19 residues. Germline CDR1 reads SGHTA; CDR2 reads FQGNSA. The V gene end was trimmed by 2 bases and the J gene end by 1 base; junction bases not matched to a gene: 12. The CDR3 is CASSLWALASGGLQETQYF. As DNA, the CDR3 is TGTGCCAGCAGCTTATGGGCGTTGGCTAGCGGGGGGCTCCAAGAGACCCAGTACTTC.

This clonotype appeared a few times. The V call is TRBV9, the J call TRBJ2-1, with 9 positions matching TRBD2. Trimming at V came to 4 bases and at J to 0 bases, leaving 2 bases not matched to a gene. CDR1 and CDR2 (germline): SGDLS, YYNGEE. The CDR3 has 15 residues. Written as DNA, the CDR3 is TGTGCCAGCAGCCCTAGCGGGGTCTCCTACAATGAGCAGTTCTTC. It translates to CASSPSGVSYNEQFF.

The genes are TRBV27 and TRBJ2-1, with 8 bases identical to TRBD2. V shed 1 base and J 9 bases; nucleotides not matched to a gene: 5. The CDR3 runs 14 residues. CDR1 and CDR2 from the germline V gene are MNHEY and SMNVEV (reference sequence). The CDR3 protein is CASSLWSGGSEQFF. Written as DNA, the CDR3 is TGTGCCAGCAGTTTATGGTCGGGGGGGTCTGAGCAGTTCTTC.

This clonotype was seen ten or more times. The rearrangement links TRBV7-2 to TRBJ2-5; D remains unclear. Germline V CDR1 and CDR2: SGHTA, FQGNSA. Trimming pared 0 bases from V and 2 bases from J, leaving 10 bases between. The CDR3 covers 15 residues. In DNA, the CDR3 is TGTGCCAGCAGCTTAGCGAGAACAAAACAAGAGACCCAGTACTTC. Its translation is CASSLARTKQETQYF.

The rearrangement uses TRBV4-3 and TRBJ2-1; 7 bases line up with TRBD2. This CDR3 contains 16 residues. Germline lookup yields CDR1 LGHNA and CDR2 YSLEER. Trimming removed 2 bases from V and 8 bases from J; junction bases left unmatched: 12. This chain's CDR3 is CASSQRAGSYNDEQFF. CDR3 DNA sequence: TGCGCCAGCAGCCAAAGAGCGGGATCTTATAACGATGAGCAGTTCTTC.

The chain is built from TRBV19 and TRBJ2-7; possible D gene TRBD2, 5 bases. This CDR3 has 15 amino acids. Germline CDR1 and CDR2: LNHDA and SQIVND (reference sequence). Trimming stripped 2 bases from V and 0 bases from J, with 11 bases between. The CDR3 nucleotides are TGTGCCAGTAGTATAAAAAGCGGATACTCCTACGAGCAGTACTTC. Protein: CASSIKSGYSYEQYF. The complete variable domain, with remaining parts taken from reference TRBV19 and TRBJ2-7, reads DGGITQSPKYLFRKEGQNVTLSCEQNLNHDAMYWYRQDPGQGLRLIYYSQIVNDFQKGDIAEGYSVSREKKESFPLTVTSAQKNPTAFYLCASSIKSGYSYEQYFGPGTRLTVT.

The chain joins TRBV12-3 or TRBV12-4 to TRBJ2-2, with 7 bases fitting TRBD1. The CDR3 contains 16 residues. The V and J ends lost 4 bases and 4 bases, in that order; junction bases with no gene match: 9. CDR3 DNA sequence: TGTGCCAGCAGTTCTTACAGGGGATTTGGCACCGGGGAGCTGTTTTTT. Translation: CASSSYRGFGTGELFF.

This clonotype was seen at least ten times. The V gene is TRBV5-1, the J gene TRBJ1-1, with D unclear. The V end lost 0 bases, the J end lost 4 bases, and 10 bases lay between the germline ends. The CDR3 has 14 residues. Germline values: CDR1 SGHRS, CDR2 YFSETQ. CDR3 DNA: TGCGCCAGCAGCTTGGGGAGGGAGAGCACTGAAGCTTTCTTT. It specifies CASSLGRESTEAFF.

This chain connects TRBV5-1 to TRBJ2-5; 13 nucleotides align to TRBD2. Germline V CDR1 and CDR2: SGHRS, YFSETQ. Trimming took 4 bases from V and 9 from J; bases not matched to a gene: 12. The CDR3 is made up of 16 amino acids. The CDR3 nucleotides are TGCGCCAGCAGCCCAGGACTAGCGGGGGACCTGGAGGCCCAGTACTTC. Translation gives CASSPGLAGDLEAQYF.

The chain is built from TRBV19 and TRBJ1-4; no firm D call. Looked up from germline, CDR1 is LNHDA and CDR2 is SQIVND (reference sequence). There are 16 residues in the CDR3. V lost 5 bases to trimming and J lost 2 bases, with 15 bases between them. This CDR3 is CASSPSLGRTNEKLFF. In nucleotides, the CDR3 is TGTGCCAGTAGTCCTTCGCTCGGACGGACTAATGAAAAACTGTTTTTT.

This chain links TRBV4-1 with TRBJ1-2, with no clear D. CDR1 MGHRA and CDR2 YSYEKL come from the germline V gene. The CDR3 loop spans 14 amino acids. Trimming took 1 base from V and 4 from J, leaving 10 bases between them. CDR3 loop: CASSQGAGLYGYTF. CDR3 DNA: TGCGCCAGCAGCCAAGGGGCAGGCCTCTATGGCTACACCTTC.

This clonotype was found a few times. CDR3 residues: CASRPGTGGLDTQYF. CDR3 DNA: TGTGCCAGCAGACCCGGGACAGGGGGCTTGGATACGCAGTATTTT. V gene TRBV2 combines with J gene TRBJ2-3; TRBD1 matches 12 bases. After removal of 6 bases from V and 6 bases from J, the junction contained 7 bases not matched to a gene. Per the germline V gene, CDR1 is SNHLY and CDR2 is FYNNEI. The CDR3 loop spans 15 amino acids.

The V gene is TRBV27, the J gene TRBJ2-5; 9 nucleotides agree with TRBD1. With 6 bases clipped from V and 5 bases from J, the junction kept 13 bases outside the gene matches. This CDR3 contains 16 residues. Germline V gives CDR1 MNHEY, CDR2 SMNVEV (reference sequence). In nucleotides, the CDR3 is TGTGCCAGCAGCCGCACGAAGGACAGGGGCGGGGAGACCCAGTACTTC. It translates to CASSRTKDRGGETQYF.

In this sample, this clonotype turned up a few times. The gene calls are TRBV12-3 or TRBV12-4 and TRBJ1-4, with TRBD1 matching over 9 bases. Trimming took 3 bases from V and 5 from J; bases not matched to a gene: 1. CDR3 length equals 14 residues. The CDR3 protein is CASSLGTGNEKLFF. The DNA for the CDR3 is TGTGCCAGCAGTTTGGGGACAGGGAATGAAAAACTGTTTTTT.